The following is a TCR beta chain sequence with its context. Its antigen is still unknown. The data originate from a study of chemoradiotherapy in HPV16-positive cancers. Study-level background: Candidate HPV-specific clones and shared TCR motifs came from two HPV16-positive patients.

Profiled with immunoSEQ multiplex PCR; TCRdb holds only in-frame clones, not every one. The sample carries 30,000 or so clones, 88% recorded once. Study-wide findings and caveats: Only a couple of HPV16-positive patients supplied the functional HPV-specificity definition. Candidate HPV-specific clones and E7-related TCR motifs grew in tumor during treatment.

V shed 1 base and J 5 bases; nucleotides not matched to a gene: 6. CDR1 is LNHDA, CDR2 SQIVND, per germline (reference sequence). The CDR3 spans 15 residues. The chain has TRBV19 and TRBJ2-5, with 8 bases fitting TRBD2. The material sequenced was blood, taken from a patient who underwent chemoradiotherapy. The TCR originated in a human donor with HPV-associated anogenital cancer. CDR3 DNA sequence: TGTGCCAGTAGTATAGCGGGGGGGCCTCGTGAGACCCAGTACTTC. It yields the protein CASSIAGGPRETQYF.